The entry that follows covers one T cell receptor beta chain sequence. The antigen is undetermined. The entry originates in a study of beta chain features in type 1 diabetes. Study background: In all, some 100 million sorted cells from all samples were analyzed. Study results and caveats: Sequencing used cDNA, and cells with high TCR expression could therefore be over-represented.

Trimming cost V 3 bases and J 4 bases; bases outside gene matches: 4. CDR3 length equals 14 residues. CDR1 is SNHLY and CDR2 is FYNNEI in the germline V gene. TCRB transcripts that were expressed got sequenced, as all of the isolated RNA had been reverse transcribed. Sequenced by immunoSEQ multiplex PCR; TCRdb stores in-frame clones only, minus some. The table has fewer than 550,000 clones, 9.5% to 12% seen once. Specimen: naive CD4+ T cells from blood. The sequence was collected from a woman aged 18-29 years in good health. V is TRBV2 and J is TRBJ1-1, with 8 bases aligning to TRBD1. The CDR3 bases are TGTGCCAGCAGTGACAGGACAGGGCGCACTGAAGCTTTCTTT. It yields the protein CASSDRTGRTEAFF.